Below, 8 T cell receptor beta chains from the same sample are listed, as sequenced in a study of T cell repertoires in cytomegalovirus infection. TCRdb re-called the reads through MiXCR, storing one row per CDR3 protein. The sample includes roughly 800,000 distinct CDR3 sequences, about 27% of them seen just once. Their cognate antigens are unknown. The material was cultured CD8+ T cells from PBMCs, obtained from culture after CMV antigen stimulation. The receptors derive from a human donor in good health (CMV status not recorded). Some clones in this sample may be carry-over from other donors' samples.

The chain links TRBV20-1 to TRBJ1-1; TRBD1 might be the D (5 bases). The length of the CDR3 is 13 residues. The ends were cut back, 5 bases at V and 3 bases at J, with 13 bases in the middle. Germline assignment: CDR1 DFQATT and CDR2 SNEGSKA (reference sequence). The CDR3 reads CSAPRGSYTEAFF. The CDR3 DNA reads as TGCAGTGCTCCGAGGGGCAGTTACACTGAAGCTTTCTTT.

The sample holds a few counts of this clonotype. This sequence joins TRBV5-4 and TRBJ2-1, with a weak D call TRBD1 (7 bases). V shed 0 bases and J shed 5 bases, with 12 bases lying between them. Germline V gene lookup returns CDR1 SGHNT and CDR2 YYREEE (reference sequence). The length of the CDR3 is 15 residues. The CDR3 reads CASSLGQGGNNEQFF. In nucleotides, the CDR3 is TGTGCCAGCAGCTTGGGACAGGGAGGAAACAATGAGCAGTTCTTC. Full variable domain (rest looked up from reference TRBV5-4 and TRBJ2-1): ETGVTQSPTHLIKTRGQQVTLRCSSQSGHNTVSWYQQALGQGPQFIFQYYREEENGRGNFPPRFSGLQFPNYSSELNVNALELDDSALYLCASSLGQGGNNEQFFGPGTRLTVL.

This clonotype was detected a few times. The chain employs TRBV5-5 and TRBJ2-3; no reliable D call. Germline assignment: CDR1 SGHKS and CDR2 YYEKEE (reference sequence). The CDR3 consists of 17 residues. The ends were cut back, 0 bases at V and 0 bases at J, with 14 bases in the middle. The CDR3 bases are TGTGCCAGCAGCTTGGGTCGGAGCAGAACTAGCACAGATACGCAGTATTTT. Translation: CASSLGRSRTSTDTQYF.

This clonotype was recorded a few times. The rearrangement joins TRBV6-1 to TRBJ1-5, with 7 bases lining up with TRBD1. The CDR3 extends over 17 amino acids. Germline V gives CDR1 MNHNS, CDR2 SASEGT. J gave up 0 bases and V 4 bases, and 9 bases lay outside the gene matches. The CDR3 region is CASSVGTATYSNQPQHF. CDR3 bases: TGTGCCAGCAGTGTAGGGACAGCAACTTATAGCAATCAGCCCCAGCATTTT.

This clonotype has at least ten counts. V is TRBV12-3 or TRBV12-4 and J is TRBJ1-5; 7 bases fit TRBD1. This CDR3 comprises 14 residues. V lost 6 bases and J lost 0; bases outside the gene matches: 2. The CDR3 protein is CASRTGYSNQPQHF. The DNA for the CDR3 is TGTGCCAGCAGGACAGGGTATAGCAATCAGCCCCAGCATTTT.

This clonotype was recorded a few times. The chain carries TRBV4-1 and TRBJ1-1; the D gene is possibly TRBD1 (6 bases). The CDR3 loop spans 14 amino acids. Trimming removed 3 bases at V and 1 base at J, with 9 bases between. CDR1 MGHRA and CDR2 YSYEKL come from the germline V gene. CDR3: CASSHTGQNTEAFF. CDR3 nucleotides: TGCGCCAGCAGCCATACGGGACAGAACACTGAAGCTTTCTTT.

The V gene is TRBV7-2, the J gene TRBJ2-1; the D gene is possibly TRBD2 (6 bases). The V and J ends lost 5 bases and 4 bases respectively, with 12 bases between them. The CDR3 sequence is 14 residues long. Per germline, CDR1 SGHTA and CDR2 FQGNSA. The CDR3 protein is CASSKRAGYNEQFF. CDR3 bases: TGTGCCAGCAGCAAGAGGGCGGGGTACAATGAGCAGTTCTTC.

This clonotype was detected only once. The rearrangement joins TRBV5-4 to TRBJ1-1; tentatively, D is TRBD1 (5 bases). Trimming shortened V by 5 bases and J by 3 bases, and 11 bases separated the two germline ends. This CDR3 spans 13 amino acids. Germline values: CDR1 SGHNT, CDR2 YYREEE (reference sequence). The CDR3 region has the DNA TGTGCCAGCAGGTCGGGGGGAGACACTGAAGCTTTCTTT. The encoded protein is CASRSGGDTEAFF.